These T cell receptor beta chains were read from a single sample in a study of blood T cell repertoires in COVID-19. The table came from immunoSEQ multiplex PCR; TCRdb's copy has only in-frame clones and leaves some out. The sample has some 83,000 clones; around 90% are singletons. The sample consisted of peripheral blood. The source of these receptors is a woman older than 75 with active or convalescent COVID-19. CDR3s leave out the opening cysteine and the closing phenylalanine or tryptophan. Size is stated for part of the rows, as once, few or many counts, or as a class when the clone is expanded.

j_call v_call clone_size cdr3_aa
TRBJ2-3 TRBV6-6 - ASTRDTDTQY
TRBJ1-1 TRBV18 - ASSLGQGNTEAF
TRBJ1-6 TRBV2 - ASRRQGQNSPLH
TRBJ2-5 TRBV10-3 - AISEGTSGMYQETQY
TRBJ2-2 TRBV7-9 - ASSSDRSFTNTGELF
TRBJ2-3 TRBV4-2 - ASSQGQGLDTDTQY
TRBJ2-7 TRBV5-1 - ASSLVTGTLPSYEQY
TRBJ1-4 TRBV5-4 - ASSDRSVNEKLF
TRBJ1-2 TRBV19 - ASSVTGAQNYGYT
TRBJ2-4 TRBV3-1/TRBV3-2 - ASSLQGSKNIQY
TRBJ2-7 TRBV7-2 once ASSPGGLKNYEQY
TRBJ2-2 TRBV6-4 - ASSDPHRGDGELF
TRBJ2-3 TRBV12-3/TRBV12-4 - ASSLLTDTQY
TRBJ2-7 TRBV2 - ASSEQGTYEQY
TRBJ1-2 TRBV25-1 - ASSAAGGNYGYT
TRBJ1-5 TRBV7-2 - ASSLRAGSDQPQH
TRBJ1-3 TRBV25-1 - ASRFGGAGNTIY
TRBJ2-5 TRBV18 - ASSRGGRQETQY
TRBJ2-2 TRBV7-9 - ASSLRVAGANTGELF
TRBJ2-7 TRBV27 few ASSFEQPAYRYEQY
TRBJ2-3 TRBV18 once ASSPAVGGLSTDTQY
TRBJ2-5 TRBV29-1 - SVLIGRGAQETQY
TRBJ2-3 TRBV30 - AWRAGGGDTQY
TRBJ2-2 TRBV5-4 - ASSLAQTGVELF
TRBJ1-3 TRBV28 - ASSFLYTIY
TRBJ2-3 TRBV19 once ASSILGGGPDTQY